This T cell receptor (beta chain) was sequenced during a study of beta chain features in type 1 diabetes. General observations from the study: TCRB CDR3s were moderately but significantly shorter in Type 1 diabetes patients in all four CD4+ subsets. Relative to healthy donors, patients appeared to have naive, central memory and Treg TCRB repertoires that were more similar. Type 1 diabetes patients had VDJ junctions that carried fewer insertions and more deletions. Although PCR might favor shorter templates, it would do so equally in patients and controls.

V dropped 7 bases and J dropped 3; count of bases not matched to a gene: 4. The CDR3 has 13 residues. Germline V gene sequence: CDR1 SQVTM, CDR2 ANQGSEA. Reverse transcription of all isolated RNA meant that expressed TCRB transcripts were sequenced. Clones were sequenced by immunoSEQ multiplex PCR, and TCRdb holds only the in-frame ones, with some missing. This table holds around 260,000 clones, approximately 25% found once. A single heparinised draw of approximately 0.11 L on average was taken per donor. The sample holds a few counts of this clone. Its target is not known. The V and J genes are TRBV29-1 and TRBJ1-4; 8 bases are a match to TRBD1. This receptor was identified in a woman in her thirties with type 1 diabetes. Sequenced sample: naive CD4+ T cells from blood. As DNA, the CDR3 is TGCAGCGGGTACAGGGGGGCTAATGAAAAACTGTTTTTT. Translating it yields CSGYRGANEKLFF.